The next 2 T cell receptor beta chains were all read from a single sample in a study of CD8 T cells in Susac syndrome. Roughly 0.45 to 1 ug RNA was reverse transcribed with random hexamers. Using its own MiXCR run on the immunoSEQ multiplex PCR reads, TCRdb lists one record per CDR3 protein. The table includes under 150,000 distinct CDR3 sequences, approximately 94% detected once. Material: CD4+ T cells from PBMCs. These receptors were collected from a human donor with Susac syndrome.

This chain connects TRBV12-3 or TRBV12-4 to TRBJ2-5; 7 positions agree with TRBD2. The V gene end was trimmed by 7 bases and the J gene end by 0 bases; junction bases not matched to a gene: 2. CDR3 length equals 13 residues. CDR3 DNA: TGTGCCAGCACCCTAGCGGACCAAGAGACCCAGTACTTC. This codes for CASTLADQETQYF.

This chain connects TRBV28 to TRBJ1-5; D is unclear. The CDR3 length is 13 residues. Germline lookup yields CDR1 MDHEN and CDR2 SYDVKM. Trimming pared 5 bases from V and 9 bases from J, leaving 14 bases between. DNA of the CDR3: TGTGCCAGCAGTCGGGCCGTAAGTGGGCCCCAGCATTTT. Translated: CASSRAVSGPQHF.